Below, 30 T cell receptor beta chains from the same sample are listed, as sequenced in a study of T cells in Graves' hyperthyroidism and ophthalmopathy (dated by TCRdb to between 2018 and 2021). Library preparation was by multiplex PCR. Sequencing took place on an Illumina HiSeq 2000. TCR beta CDR3 regions were amplified from RNA transcripts. The TCR CDR3 was subjected to a first round of RT-PCR using the HTBI primer set and the Qiagen OneStep RT-PCR kit. The raw public reads went through TCRdb reprocessing: fastp at Q25, MiXCR clone calling, in-frame beta chains kept. Each record represents a unique CDR3 protein, reported with the most common genes and DNA among its rows. Across this sample there are more than 500,000 distinct CDR3 sequences, with about 16% seen only once. The top ten clones comprise 25% to 30% of the sample. What was sequenced was blood. These receptors all come from a woman between 25 and 40 years old with Graves' ophthalmopathy.

This clonotype was recorded at least ten times. The chain recombines TRBV18 with TRBJ2-5; possible D gene TRBD2, 5 bases. Trimming cost V 3 bases and J 1 base, with 9 bases left between them. CDR1 and CDR2 (germline): KGHSH, LQKENI. The CDR3 length is 14 residues. The chain's CDR3 is CASSPEAFQETQYF. The DNA for the CDR3 is TGTGCCAGCTCACCGGAGGCCTTCCAAGAGACCCAGTACTTC.

This clonotype was seen more than once but under ten times. J is TRBJ2-6 and V is TRBV6-2 or TRBV6-3, with D unresolved. V was cut by 4 bases and J by 0 bases, with 19 bases left in between. Germline loops: CDR1 MNHEY, CDR2 SVGEGT. CDR3 length: 19 residues. The CDR3 bases are TGTGCCAGCAGTTCCCCCATAGGCTCGGGCATCTCTGGGGCCAACGTCCTGACTTTC. Its translation is CASSSPIGSGISGANVLTF.

As to this clonotype: The junction does not match germline at one end; this may be a read error. V gene TRBV30 combines with J gene TRBJ2-2, with 11 bases aligning to TRBD2. The CDR3 is 17 residues long. Germline V gives CDR1 GTSNPN, CDR2 SVGIG (reference sequence). CDR3 protein: CAWSALAGGGNAGELFF. CDR3 coding DNA: TGTGCCTGGAGTGCTCTAGCGGGAGGAGGGAACGCCGGGGAGCTGTTTTTT. Full variable domain (outside the CDR3, taken from reference TRBV30 and TRBJ2-2): SQTIHQWPATLVQPVGSPLSLECTVEGTSNPNLYWYRQAAGRGLQLLFYSVGIGQISSEVPQNLSASRPQDRQFILSSKKLLLSDSGFYLCAWSALAGGGNAGELFFGEGSRLTVL.

This clonotype was counted once. The V gene is TRBV20-1, the J gene TRBJ2-7; D ambiguous. The CDR3 totals 13 residues. The germline V and J ends were trimmed by 1 base and 2 bases, with 9 bases remaining between them. CDR1 is DFQATT and CDR2 is SNEGSKA in the germline V gene (reference sequence). The CDR3 protein is CSARVALTYEQYF. CDR3 bases: TGCAGTGCTAGAGTGGCGTTAACCTACGAGCAGTACTTC.

This clonotype was recorded many times. V usage is TRBV7-3 and J usage is TRBJ2-1; a weak D match, TRBD2 (6 bases). The CDR3 loop spans 15 amino acids. V was pared by 3 bases and J by 7 bases, with 16 bases between. Germline CDR1 is SGHTA and CDR2 is FQGTGA. The CDR3 region is CASSLRDSGVNEQFF. CDR3 nucleotide sequence: TGTGCCAGCAGCTTGCGGGACTCGGGTGTTAATGAGCAGTTCTTC.

In its sample, this clonotype was seen many times. The gene calls are TRBV12-3 or TRBV12-4 and TRBJ1-4; possibly TRBD1 for D (6 bases). With 1 base removed from V and 6 bases from J, the gap between germline ends came to 18 bases. The CDR3 spans 17 residues. The CDR3 here is CASSLGRQGRPDEKLFF. The CDR3, as DNA: TGTGCCAGCAGTTTAGGGAGGCAGGGGCGGCCAGATGAAAAACTGTTTTTT.

This clonotype was seen ten or more times. The V call is TRBV7-3, the J call TRBJ2-3; D might be TRBD1 or TRBD2, each matching 6 bases. Germline CDR1 is SGHTA and CDR2 is FQGTGA. The V end lost 5 bases, the J end lost 2 bases, and 11 bases lay between the germline ends. This CDR3 region has 14 residues. Here the CDR3 DNA reads TGTGCCAGCAGCCCGACGGGGGCCACAGATACGCAGTATTTT. This translates into CASSPTGATDTQYF.

This clonotype was seen repeatedly, ten times or more. The rearrangement uses TRBV30 and TRBJ2-1; D is undetermined. Trimming removed 0 bases at V and 2 bases at J, with 5 bases between. The germline CDR1 and CDR2 sequences are GTSNPN and SVGIG (reference sequence). The CDR3 contains 13 residues. CDR3 DNA sequence: TGTGCCTGGAGTGTGGGGACCTACAATGAGCAGTTCTTC. Amino acid sequence: CAWSVGTYNEQFF.

This clonotype has a count of ten or more. V gene TRBV30 combines with J gene TRBJ2-5; D not resolved. The V gene lost 0 bases and the J gene lost 2 bases, with 10 bases spanning the gap. Germline CDR1 is GTSNPN and CDR2 is SVGIG (reference sequence). This CDR3 is 14 amino acids long. CDR3 sequence reads: CAWSVGTTQETQYF. CDR3 in DNA: TGTGCCTGGAGTGTTGGTACGACTCAAGAGACCCAGTACTTC.

On this clonotype: With a much larger clone just one base away, this may be a read error. Because the CDR3 is missing its conserved closing phenylalanine or tryptophan, this is likely a read error. This chain uses TRBV20-1 with TRBJ1-5; a possible D gene is TRBD1 (6 bases). The length of the CDR3 is 16 residues. Trimming stripped 3 bases from V and 0 bases from J, with 15 bases between. The germline V gene encodes CDR1 DFQATT and CDR2 SNEGSKA (reference sequence). CDR3 amino acids: CSASGGPGDSNQPQHL. The DNA of the CDR3 is TGCAGTGCTAGTGGGGGTCCAGGGGATAGCAATCAGCCCCAGCATCTT.

The table lists this clonotype with many counts. The chain employs TRBV7-9 and TRBJ2-7; 7 bases match TRBD1. V was clipped by 5 bases and J by 5 bases; unmatched bases: 3. This CDR3 region has 12 residues. Germline V CDR1 and CDR2: SEHNR, FQNEAQ (reference sequence). CDR3 DNA: TGTGCCAGCAGCGCTACAGGGGACGAGCAGTACTTC. The encoded protein is CASSATGDEQYF.

The rearrangement joins TRBV10-3 to TRBJ2-7; the D gene is possibly TRBD2 (6 bases). Germline CDR1 ENHRY, CDR2 SYGVKD. This CDR3 has 12 amino acids. The DNA for the CDR3 is TGTACATCTAGCGAAGAATCGGGCGAGCAGTACTTC. Amino acid sequence: CTSSEESGEQYF.

This clonotype was detected a few times. This chain joins TRBV5-6 and TRBJ2-3; unclear D gene. This CDR3 contains 13 residues. V lost 4 bases, J lost 2 bases, and 8 bases lay in between. Germline values: CDR1 SGHDT, CDR2 YYEEEE. CDR3: CASSVGNTDTQYF. The DNA for the CDR3 is TGTGCCAGCAGCGTTGGGAACACAGATACGCAGTATTTT. Full variable domain (remainder filled in from reference TRBV5-6 and TRBJ2-3): DAGVTQSPTHLIKTRGQQVTLRCSPKSGHDTVSWYQQALGQGPQFIFQYYEEEERQRGNFPDRFSGHQFPNYSSELNVNALLLGDSALYLCASSVGNTDTQYFGPGTRLTVL.

This clonotype was seen a handful of times. In nucleotides, the CDR3 is TGTGCCAGCAGTGAACCGGGACCCGGGGGTTCTGGCTACACCTTC. It yields the protein CASSEPGPGGSGYTF. This sequence joins TRBV6-1 and TRBJ1-2; TRBD1 is a possible D gene (5 bases). CDR1 and CDR2 (germline): MNHNS, SASEGT. Trimming pared 2 bases from V and 7 bases from J, leaving 17 bases between. The CDR3 length is 15 residues.

The V and J genes are TRBV6-1 and TRBJ2-1; D remains ambiguous. This CDR3 has 14 residues. V shed 6 bases and J shed 1 base, with 10 bases lying between them. The germline V gene has CDR1 MNHNS and CDR2 SASEGT. In DNA, the CDR3 is TGTGCCAGCAGCCCCTTGGATTCCTACAATGAGCAGTTCTTC. This gives the protein CASSPLDSYNEQFF.

This clonotype was seen repeatedly, ten times or more. This rearrangement joins TRBV5-1 to TRBJ2-1; 7 nucleotides align to TRBD1. With 0 bases clipped from V and 0 bases from J, the junction kept 3 bases outside the gene matches. Germline V lookup: CDR1 SGHRS, CDR2 YFSETQ. The CDR3 consists of 16 residues. CDR3 sequence reads: CASSLAQGSSYNEQFF. In nucleotides, the CDR3 is TGCGCCAGCAGCTTGGCACAGGGGAGCTCCTACAATGAGCAGTTCTTC.

This clonotype was seen repeatedly, ten times or more. The chain links TRBV2 to TRBJ1-5, with D uncertain. V shed 3 bases and J shed 5 bases, with 11 bases lying between them. There are 14 residues in the CDR3. CDR1 is SNHLY and CDR2 is FYNNEI in the germline V gene. The CDR3 here is CASSDKSIDQPQHF. The CDR3 DNA reads as TGTGCCAGCAGTGATAAGTCTATCGATCAGCCCCAGCATTTT.

V is TRBV20-1 and J is TRBJ2-1, with a weak D call TRBD1 (6 bases). From germline, CDR1 is DFQATT and CDR2 SNEGSKA (reference sequence). CDR3 size: 15 residues. V was pared by 6 bases and J by 1 base, with 16 bases between. The CDR3 region is CSAEAGDRSYNEQFF. In nucleotides, the CDR3 is TGCAGTGCCGAGGCAGGGGATCGATCCTACAATGAGCAGTTCTTC.

The chain has TRBV7-3 and TRBJ2-1, with a possible D match to TRBD2 (5 bases). CDR1 SGHTA and CDR2 FQGTGA come from the germline V gene. The CDR3 has 13 residues. V was clipped by 2 bases and J by 7 bases, with 9 bases between them. As DNA, the CDR3 is TGTGCCAGCAGCTTATTGACTAAAAATGAGCAGTTCTTC. Its translation: CASSLLTKNEQFF.

This rearrangement joins TRBV20-1 to TRBJ1-2; TRBD1 is a possible D gene (5 bases). V lost 0 bases and J lost 7, with 12 bases in between. The CDR3 is 13 residues long. The germline V gene encodes CDR1 DFQATT and CDR2 SNEGSKA (reference sequence). The CDR3 loop is CSARDGGSVGYTF. The CDR3 DNA sequence: TGCAGTGCTAGAGATGGGGGTTCGGTTGGCTACACCTTC.

This clonotype was seen more than once but under ten times. J is TRBJ2-1 and V is TRBV13, with D possibly TRBD2 on 6 matching bases. CDR1 PRHDT and CDR2 FYEKMQ come from the germline V gene (reference sequence). The CDR3 is 13 residues long. Trimming cost V 8 bases and J 7 bases, with 15 bases left between them. The CDR3 nucleotides are TGTGCCAGCCGACGGGAGCCCTTTAATGAGCAGTTCTTC. Its protein is CASRREPFNEQFF.

The chain links TRBV24-1 to TRBJ2-7, with a possible D match to TRBD1 (5 bases). The CDR3 is 14 amino acids. Germline V gene sequence: CDR1 KGHDR, CDR2 SFDVKD. Trimming left V 4 bases short and J 3 bases short, with 12 bases between. The DNA of the CDR3 is TGTGCCACCAGTGAGCCAGGGAAAAACTACGAGCAGTACTTC. Translated, it gives CATSEPGKNYEQYF.

The chain is built from TRBV28 and TRBJ1-2, with a possible D match to TRBD1 (5 bases). CDR1 and CDR2 (germline): MDHEN, SYDVKM. The germline V and J ends were trimmed by 0 bases and 5 bases, with 7 bases remaining between them. The CDR3 spans 13 residues. CDR3 nucleotide sequence: TGTGCCAGCAGTTTATGGACAGTGTATGGCTACACCTTC. Encoded protein: CASSLWTVYGYTF.

This clonotype has at least ten counts. The chain couples TRBV4-1 to TRBJ2-7; 7 positions match TRBD2. From germline, CDR1 is MGHRA and CDR2 YSYEKL. The CDR3 totals 15 residues. V trimming: 0 bases; J trimming: 5 bases; junction bases outside the gene matches: 7. The CDR3 reads CASSQDRRELDEQYF. In DNA, the CDR3 is TGCGCCAGCAGCCAAGATAGGCGGGAGCTAGACGAGCAGTACTTC.

This clonotype showed up just a few times. V usage is TRBV20-1 and J usage is TRBJ2-5; perhaps TRBD1 as D (5 bases). Germline CDR1 is DFQATT and CDR2 is SNEGSKA (reference sequence). The V and J ends lost 2 bases and 2 bases respectively, with 15 bases between them. The CDR3 length is 15 residues. The DNA of the CDR3 is TGCAGTGCTAGATTTTGGGCCAGGGTACAAGAGACCCAGTACTTC. It yields the protein CSARFWARVQETQYF.

The chain is built from TRBV28 and TRBJ2-1; 10 positions agree with TRBD2. The germline V gene has CDR1 MDHEN and CDR2 SYDVKM. This CDR3 spans 14 amino acids. V was pared by 5 bases and J by 8 bases, with 6 bases of the junction left unmatched. The CDR3 DNA follows: TGTGCCAGCAGTCTTATAGCGGGAGGTTATGAGCAGTTCTTC. Translation gives CASSLIAGGYEQFF.

CDR3 DNA sequence: TGCAGTGCTAGGGACTATAGGCGGGAGGTCAACAATGAGCAGTTCTTC. It codes for CSARDYRREVNNEQFF. The genes are TRBV20-1 and TRBJ2-1; TRBD2 matches at 8 bases. In germline, CDR1 is DFQATT, CDR2 SNEGSKA (reference sequence). The trim removed 3 bases at V and 5 bases at J, leaving 12 bases unmatched. The CDR3 covers 16 residues.

This clonotype was picked up many times. J is TRBJ2-1 and V is TRBV20-1; no clear D gene. Germline CDR1 DFQATT, CDR2 SNEGSKA (reference sequence). The CDR3 has 13 residues. V dropped 3 bases and J dropped 5 bases, with 11 bases sitting between them. Here the CDR3 reads CSASGPGHNEQFF. The CDR3 DNA reads TGCAGTGCTAGCGGTCCAGGACACAATGAGCAGTTCTTC.

This clonotype was seen repeatedly, ten times or more. The DNA for the CDR3 is TGTGCCAGCAAGGCGGCAGGGGGGGAGACCCAGTACTTC. Its translation: CASKAAGGETQYF. The genes are TRBV2 and TRBJ2-5; possible D gene TRBD1, 7 bases. This CDR3 is built from 13 residues. Trimming took off 7 bases at V and 5 bases at J, with 14 bases between the two ends. CDR1 and CDR2 from the germline V gene are SNHLY and FYNNEI.

This sequence joins TRBV29-1 and TRBJ2-1; 7 nucleotides match TRBD2. The J segment lost 8 bases and the V segment lost 7 bases, leaving 14 bases of the junction unmatched. Germline lookup yields CDR1 SQVTM and CDR2 ANQGSEA. This CDR3 is 14 amino acids long. CDR3 sequence: CSARARGSHDEQFF. CDR3 sequence (DNA): TGCAGCGCCCGGGCCCGCGGGAGTCATGATGAGCAGTTCTTC.